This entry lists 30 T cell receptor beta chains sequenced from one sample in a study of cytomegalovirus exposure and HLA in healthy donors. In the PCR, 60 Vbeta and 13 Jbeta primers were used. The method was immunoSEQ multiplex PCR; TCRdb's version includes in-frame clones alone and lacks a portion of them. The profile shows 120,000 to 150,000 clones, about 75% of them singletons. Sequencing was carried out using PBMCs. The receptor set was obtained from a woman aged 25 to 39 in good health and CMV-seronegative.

The CDR3 sequence is CSVEDLGAEAFF. The CDR3 coding sequence is TGCAGCGTTGAAGATCTGGGGGCCGAAGCTTTCTTT. The chain carries TRBV29-1 and TRBJ1-1; perhaps TRBD1 as D (6 bases). V was pared by 0 bases and J by 8 bases, with 10 bases between. This CDR3 region has 12 residues. In germline, CDR1 is SQVTM, CDR2 ANQGSEA. Filled out from reference TRBV29-1 and TRBJ1-1, the complete variable domain reads SAVISQKPSRDICQRGTSLTIQCQVDSQVTMMFWYRQQPGQSLTLIATANQGSEATYESGFVIDKFPISRPNLTFSTLTVSNMSPEDSSIYLCSVEDLGAEAFFGQGTRLTVV.

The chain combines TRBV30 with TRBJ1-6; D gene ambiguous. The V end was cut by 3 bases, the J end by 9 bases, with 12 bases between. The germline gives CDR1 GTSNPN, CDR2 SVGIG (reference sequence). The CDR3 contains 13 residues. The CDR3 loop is CAWSLRGSSPLHF. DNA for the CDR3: TGTGCCTGGAGCCTAAGAGGAAGTTCACCCCTCCACTTT.

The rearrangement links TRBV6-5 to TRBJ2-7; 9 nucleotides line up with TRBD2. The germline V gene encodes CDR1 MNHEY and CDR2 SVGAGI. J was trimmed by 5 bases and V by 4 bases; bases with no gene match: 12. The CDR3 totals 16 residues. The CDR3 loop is CASSFSLSGGNNEQYF. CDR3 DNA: TGTGCCAGCAGTTTTTCCCTCAGCGGGGGGAACAACGAGCAGTACTTC.

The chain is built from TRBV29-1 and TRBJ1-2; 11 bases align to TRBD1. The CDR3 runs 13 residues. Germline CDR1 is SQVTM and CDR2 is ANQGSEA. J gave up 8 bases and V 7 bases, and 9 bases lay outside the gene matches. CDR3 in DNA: TGCAGCGGGATTGGACAGGGGGCTGAAGGCTACACCTTC. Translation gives CSGIGQGAEGYTF.

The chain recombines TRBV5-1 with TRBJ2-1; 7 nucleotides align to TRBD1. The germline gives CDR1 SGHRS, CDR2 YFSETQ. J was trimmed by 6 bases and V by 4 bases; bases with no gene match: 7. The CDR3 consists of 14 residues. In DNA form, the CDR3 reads TGCGCCAGCAGCACAACCACAGGGGTCAATGAGCAGTTCTTC. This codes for CASSTTTGVNEQFF.

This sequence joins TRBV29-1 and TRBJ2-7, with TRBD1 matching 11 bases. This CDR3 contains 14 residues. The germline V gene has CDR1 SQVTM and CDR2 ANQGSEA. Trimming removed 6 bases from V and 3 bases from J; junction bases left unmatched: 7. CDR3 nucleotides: TGCAGCGTCCTCCAGGGGACAGGGGGCTACGAGCAGTACTTC. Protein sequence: CSVLQGTGGYEQYF.

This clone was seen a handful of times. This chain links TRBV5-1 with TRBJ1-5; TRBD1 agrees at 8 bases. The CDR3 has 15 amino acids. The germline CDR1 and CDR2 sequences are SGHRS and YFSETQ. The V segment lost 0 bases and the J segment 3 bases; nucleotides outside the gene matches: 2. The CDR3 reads CASSLGTGNNQPQHF. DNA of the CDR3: TGCGCCAGCAGCTTGGGGACAGGGAACAATCAGCCCCAGCATTTT.

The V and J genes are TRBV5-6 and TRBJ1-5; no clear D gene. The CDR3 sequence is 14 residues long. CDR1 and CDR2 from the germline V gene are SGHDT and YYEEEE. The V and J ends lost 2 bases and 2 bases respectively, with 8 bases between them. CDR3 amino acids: CASSFMEGNQPQHF. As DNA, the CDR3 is TGTGCCAGCAGCTTTATGGAGGGCAATCAGCCCCAGCATTTT.

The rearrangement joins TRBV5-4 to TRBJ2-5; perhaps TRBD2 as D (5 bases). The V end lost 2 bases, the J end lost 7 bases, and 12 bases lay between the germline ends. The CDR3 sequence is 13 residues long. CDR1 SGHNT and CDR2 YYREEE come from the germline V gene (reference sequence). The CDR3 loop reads CASSLNPEGTQYF. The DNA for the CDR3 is TGTGCCAGCAGCTTAAACCCCGAGGGGACCCAGTACTTC.

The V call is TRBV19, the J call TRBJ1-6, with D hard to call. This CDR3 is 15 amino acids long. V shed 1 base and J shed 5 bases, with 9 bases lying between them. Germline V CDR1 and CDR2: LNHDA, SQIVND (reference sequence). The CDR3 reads CASSIGAQNNSPLHF. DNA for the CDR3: TGTGCCAGTAGTATAGGGGCCCAGAATAATTCACCCCTCCACTTT. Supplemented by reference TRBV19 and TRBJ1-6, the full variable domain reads DGGITQSPKYLFRKEGQNVTLSCEQNLNHDAMYWYRQDPGQGLRLIYYSQIVNDFQKGDIAEGYSVSREKKESFPLTVTSAQKNPTAFYLCASSIGAQNNSPLHFGNGTRLTVT.

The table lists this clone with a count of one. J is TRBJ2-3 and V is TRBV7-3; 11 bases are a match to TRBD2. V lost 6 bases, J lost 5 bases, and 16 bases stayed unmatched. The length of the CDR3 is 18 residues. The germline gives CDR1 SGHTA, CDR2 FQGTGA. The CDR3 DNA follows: TGTGCCAGCAGTTTTTCGAGGGGTCTAGCGGGGGGTGAAGATACGCAGTATTTT. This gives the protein CASSFSRGLAGGEDTQYF.

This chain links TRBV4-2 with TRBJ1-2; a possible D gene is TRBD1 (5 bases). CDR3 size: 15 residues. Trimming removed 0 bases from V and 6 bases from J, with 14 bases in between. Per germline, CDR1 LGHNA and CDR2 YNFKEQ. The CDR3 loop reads CASSQDGGGRNGYTF. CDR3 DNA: TGTGCCAGCAGCCAAGATGGCGGGGGGAGAAATGGCTACACCTTC.

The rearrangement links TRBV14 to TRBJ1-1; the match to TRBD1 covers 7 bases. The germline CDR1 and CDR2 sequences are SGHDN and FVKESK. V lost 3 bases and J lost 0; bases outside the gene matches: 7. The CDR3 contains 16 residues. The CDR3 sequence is CASSHWDRTMNTEAFF. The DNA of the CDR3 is TGTGCCAGCAGCCATTGGGACAGAACTATGAACACTGAAGCTTTCTTT.

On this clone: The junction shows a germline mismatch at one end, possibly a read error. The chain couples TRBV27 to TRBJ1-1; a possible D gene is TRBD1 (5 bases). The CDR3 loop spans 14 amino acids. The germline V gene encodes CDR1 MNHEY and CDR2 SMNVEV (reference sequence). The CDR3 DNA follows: TGTGCCAGCAGTTTAACGGGTCGCCCTCCTGACAGTAAATTT. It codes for CASSLTGRPPDSKF.

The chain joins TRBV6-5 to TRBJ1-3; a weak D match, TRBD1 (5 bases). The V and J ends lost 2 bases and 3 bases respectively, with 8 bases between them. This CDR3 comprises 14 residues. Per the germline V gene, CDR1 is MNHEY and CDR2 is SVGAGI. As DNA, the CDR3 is TGTGCCAGCAGTTACGGGGGGAGTGGAAACACCATATATTTT. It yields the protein CASSYGGSGNTIYF.

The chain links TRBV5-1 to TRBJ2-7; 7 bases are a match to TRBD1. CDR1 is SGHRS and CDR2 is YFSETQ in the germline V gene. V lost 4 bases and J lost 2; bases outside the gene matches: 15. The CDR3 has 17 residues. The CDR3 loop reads CASSPLGRQGSAYEQYF. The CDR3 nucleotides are TGCGCCAGCAGCCCCTTGGGCCGACAGGGCTCAGCCTACGAGCAGTACTTC.

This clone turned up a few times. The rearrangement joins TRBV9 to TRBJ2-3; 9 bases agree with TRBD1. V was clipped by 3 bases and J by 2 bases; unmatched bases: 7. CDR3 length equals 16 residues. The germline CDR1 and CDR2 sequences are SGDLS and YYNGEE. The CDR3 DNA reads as TGTGCCAGCAGCGCCGGCGGGACAGGGCACACAGATACGCAGTATTTT. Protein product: CASSAGGTGHTDTQYF. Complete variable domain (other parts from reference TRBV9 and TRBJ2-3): DSGVTQTPKHLITATGQRVTLRCSPRSGDLSVYWYQQSLDQGLQFLIQYYNGEERAKGNILERFSAQQFPDLHSELNLSSLELGDSALYFCASSAGGTGHTDTQYFGPGTRLTVL.

This CDR3 is CASSLTRDPDTQYF. The CDR3 nucleotides read TGTGCCAGCAGTTTAACCAGGGATCCAGATACGCAGTATTTT. The rearrangement links TRBV27 to TRBJ2-3; D may be TRBD1 (5 bases). V lost 2 bases and J 4 bases, leaving 10 bases between the germline ends. This CDR3 has 14 amino acids. Germline V gene lookup returns CDR1 MNHEY and CDR2 SMNVEV (reference sequence).

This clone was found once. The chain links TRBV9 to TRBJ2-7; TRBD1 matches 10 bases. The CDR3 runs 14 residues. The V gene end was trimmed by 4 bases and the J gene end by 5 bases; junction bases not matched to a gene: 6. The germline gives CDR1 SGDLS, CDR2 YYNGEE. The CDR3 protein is CASSTGQGTNEQYF. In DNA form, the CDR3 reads TGTGCCAGCAGCACGGGACAGGGGACGAACGAGCAGTACTTC.

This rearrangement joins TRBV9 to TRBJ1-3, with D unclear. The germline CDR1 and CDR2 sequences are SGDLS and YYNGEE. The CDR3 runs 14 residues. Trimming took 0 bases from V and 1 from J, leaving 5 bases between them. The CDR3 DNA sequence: TGTGCCAGCAGCGTAGCGGTATCTGGAAACACCATATATTTT. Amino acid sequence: CASSVAVSGNTIYF.

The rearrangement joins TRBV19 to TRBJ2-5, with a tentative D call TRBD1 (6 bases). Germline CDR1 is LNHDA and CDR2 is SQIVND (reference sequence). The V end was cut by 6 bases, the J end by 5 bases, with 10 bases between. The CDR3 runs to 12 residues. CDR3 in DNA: TGTGCCAGTAGCCCGAGGGGGGAGACCCAGTACTTC. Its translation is CASSPRGETQYF.

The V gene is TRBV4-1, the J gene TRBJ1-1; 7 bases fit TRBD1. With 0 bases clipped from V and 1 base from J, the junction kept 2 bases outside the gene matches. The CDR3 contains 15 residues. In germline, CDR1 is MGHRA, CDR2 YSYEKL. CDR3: CASSQEGQQNTEAFF. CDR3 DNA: TGCGCCAGCAGCCAAGAGGGACAGCAGAACACTGAAGCTTTCTTT.

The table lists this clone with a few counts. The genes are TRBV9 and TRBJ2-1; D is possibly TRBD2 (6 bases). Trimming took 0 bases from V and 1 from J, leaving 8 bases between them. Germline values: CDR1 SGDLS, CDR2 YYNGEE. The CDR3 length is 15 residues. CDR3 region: CASSVGRGSYNEQFF. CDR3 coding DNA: TGTGCCAGCAGCGTAGGTCGGGGGTCCTACAATGAGCAGTTCTTC.

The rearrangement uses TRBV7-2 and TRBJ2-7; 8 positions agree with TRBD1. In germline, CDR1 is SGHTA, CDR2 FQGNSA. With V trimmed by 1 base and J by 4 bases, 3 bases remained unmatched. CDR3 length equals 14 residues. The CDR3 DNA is TGTGCCAGCAGCTTAGTTGGACAGGGATACGAGCAGTACTTC. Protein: CASSLVGQGYEQYF. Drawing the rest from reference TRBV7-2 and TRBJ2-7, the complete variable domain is GAGVSQSPSNKVTEKGKDVELRCDPISGHTALYWYRQSLGQGLEFLIYFQGNSAPDKSGLPSDRFSAERTGGSVSTLTIQRTQQEDSAVYLCASSLVGQGYEQYFGPGTRLTVT.

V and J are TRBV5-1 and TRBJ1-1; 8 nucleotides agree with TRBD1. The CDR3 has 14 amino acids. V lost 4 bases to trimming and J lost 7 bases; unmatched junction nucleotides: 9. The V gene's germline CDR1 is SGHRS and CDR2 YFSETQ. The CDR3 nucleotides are TGCGCCAGCAGCGCGGAGGGACAGGTTTTTGAAGCTTTCTTT. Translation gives CASSAEGQVFEAFF.

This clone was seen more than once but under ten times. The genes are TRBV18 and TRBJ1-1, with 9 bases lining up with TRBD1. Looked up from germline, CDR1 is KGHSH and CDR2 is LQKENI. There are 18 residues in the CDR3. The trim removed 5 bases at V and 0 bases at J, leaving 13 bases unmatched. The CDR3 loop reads CASSSHPGTGSMNTEAFF. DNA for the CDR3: TGTGCCAGCTCATCCCACCCAGGGACAGGGAGTATGAACACTGAAGCTTTCTTT.

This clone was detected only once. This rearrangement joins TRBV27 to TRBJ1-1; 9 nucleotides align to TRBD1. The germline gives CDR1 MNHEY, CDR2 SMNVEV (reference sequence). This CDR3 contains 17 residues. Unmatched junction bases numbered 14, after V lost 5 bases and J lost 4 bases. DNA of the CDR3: TGTGCCAGCAGTCCCCCGGACAGGGGAAGAGGGGGCACTGAAGCTTTCTTT. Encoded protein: CASSPPDRGRGGTEAFF.

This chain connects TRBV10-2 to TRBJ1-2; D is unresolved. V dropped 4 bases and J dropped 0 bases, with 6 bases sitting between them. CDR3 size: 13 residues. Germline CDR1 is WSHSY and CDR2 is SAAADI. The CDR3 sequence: CASSADTNYGYTF. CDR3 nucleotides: TGCGCCAGCAGTGCCGACACTAACTATGGCTACACCTTC.

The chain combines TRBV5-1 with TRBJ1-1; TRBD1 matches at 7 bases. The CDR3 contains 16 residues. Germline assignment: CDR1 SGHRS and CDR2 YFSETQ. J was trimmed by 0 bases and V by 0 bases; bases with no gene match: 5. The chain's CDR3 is CASSLGDRIMNTEAFF. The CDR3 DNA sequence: TGCGCCAGCAGCTTGGGGGACAGAATCATGAACACTGAAGCTTTCTTT.

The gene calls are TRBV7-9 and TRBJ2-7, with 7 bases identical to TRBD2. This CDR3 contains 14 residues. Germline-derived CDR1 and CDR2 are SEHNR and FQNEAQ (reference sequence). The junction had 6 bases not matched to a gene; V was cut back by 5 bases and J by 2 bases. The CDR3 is CASSPGRVAYEQYF. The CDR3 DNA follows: TGTGCCAGCAGCCCGGGGAGGGTAGCCTACGAGCAGTACTTC. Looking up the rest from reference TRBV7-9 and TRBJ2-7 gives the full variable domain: DTGVSQNPRHKITKRGQNVTFRCDPISEHNRLYWYRQTLGQGPEFLTYFQNEAQLEKSRLLSDRFSAERPKGSFSTLEIQRTEQGDSAMYLCASSPGRVAYEQYFGPGTRLTVT.